These 25 T cell receptor beta chains came from one sample sequenced in a study of a mutant IDH1 vaccine in newly diagnosed glioma. TCRdb keeps only in-frame clones here, not all; method: immunoSEQ multiplex PCR. The table records around 61,000 clones, approximately 90% of them present only once. These receptors' targets are unknown. Documented time point: week 5, during vaccination. All doses held 300 ug of mutant IDH1 20-mer peptide, with topical imiquimod. The source material was PBMCs, sampled from a glioma patient whose treatment included an IDH1 peptide vaccine. The receptors here all came from a woman between 35 and 50 years old with glioma.

In this sample, this clone turned up once. The rearrangement joins TRBV19 to TRBJ2-3; D assignment may be TRBD1 or TRBD2 (5 bases each). The germline V and J ends were trimmed by 2 bases and 0 bases, with 9 bases remaining between them. This CDR3 contains 15 residues. Germline loops: CDR1 LNHDA, CDR2 SQIVND (reference sequence). In DNA, the CDR3 is TGTGCCAGTAGTATAACGGGGCCGAGCACAGATACGCAGTATTTT. It translates to CASSITGPSTDTQYF.

This rearrangement joins TRBV18 to TRBJ2-7, with D perhaps TRBD1 (6 bases). V was shortened by 4 bases and J by 1 base, with 8 bases between the two germline ends. The germline V gene encodes CDR1 KGHSH and CDR2 LQKENI. CDR3 length: 13 residues. The CDR3 DNA sequence: TGTGCCAGCTCACGACAGGAGTCCTACGAGCAGTACTTC. This sequence encodes CASSRQESYEQYF.

In its sample, this clone was seen once. The chain carries TRBV19 and TRBJ2-5, with 10 positions matching TRBD1. Per the germline V gene, CDR1 is LNHDA and CDR2 is SQIVND (reference sequence). This CDR3 is 14 amino acids long. Trimming cost V 8 bases and J 5 bases; bases outside gene matches: 8. The CDR3 is CASSGQGVLETQYF. CDR3 bases: TGTGCCAGTTCTGGACAGGGGGTTTTGGAGACCCAGTACTTC.

This chain joins TRBV9 and TRBJ2-1; D could derive from TRBD1 or TRBD2 (5 bases each). The CDR3 spans 13 residues. Germline V gene lookup returns CDR1 SGDLS and CDR2 YYNGEE. Trimming removed 7 bases from V and 5 bases from J, with 13 bases in between. The CDR3 region has the DNA TGTGCCAGCGGCCCGGGGCCTCACAATGAGCAGTTCTTC. Residues: CASGPGPHNEQFF.

The chain recombines TRBV9 with TRBJ1-1; 9 bases fit TRBD1. The V segment lost 4 bases and the J segment 1 base; nucleotides outside the gene matches: 5. Germline-derived CDR1 and CDR2 are SGDLS and YYNGEE. This CDR3 contains 15 residues. The CDR3 DNA reads TGTGCCAGCAGCTCTACAGGGGGCGCGAACACTGAAGCTTTCTTT. This translates into CASSSTGGANTEAFF.

This chain's CDR3 is CASSTGRGNQPQHF. The CDR3 nucleotides read TGTGCCAGTAGTACAGGCAGGGGCAATCAGCCCCAGCATTTT. The chain has TRBV19 and TRBJ1-5, with D possibly being TRBD1 (5 bases). CDR1 and CDR2 from the germline V gene are LNHDA and SQIVND (reference sequence). The CDR3 runs 14 residues. Trimming took 4 bases from V and 2 from J, leaving 9 bases between them.

CDR3 loop: CASSLAVGRGYTF. The CDR3 DNA follows: TGTGCCAGCAGCTTAGCGGTAGGCCGTGGCTACACCTTC. This sequence joins TRBV7-2 and TRBJ1-2; D remains ambiguous. Deletions cut 0 bases from V and 7 bases from J, with 9 bases between. Germline V gene data show CDR1 as SGHTA and CDR2 as FQGNSA. This CDR3 spans 13 amino acids.

This sequence joins TRBV15 and TRBJ2-7; D could derive from TRBD1 or TRBD2 (6 bases each). The CDR3 totals 17 residues. V lost 0 bases to trimming and J lost 1 base, with 16 bases between them. Germline V gene sequence: CDR1 LNHNV, CDR2 YYDKDF (reference sequence). CDR3 coding DNA: TGTGCCACCAGCAGAGACCATCGGGGGCTACTTTCCTACGAGCAGTACTTC. This gives the protein CATSRDHRGLLSYEQYF.

This clone was observed a single time. The CDR3 nucleotides are TGCGCCAGCAGCCCCGAATGGGGGACTAATGAAAAACTGTTTTTT. Protein product: CASSPEWGTNEKLFF. This chain connects TRBV5-1 to TRBJ1-4; a weak D match, TRBD1 (5 bases). V lost 4 bases to trimming and J lost 2 bases, with 12 bases between them. The germline V gene has CDR1 SGHRS and CDR2 YFSETQ. This CDR3 contains 15 residues.

The rearrangement uses TRBV7-9 and TRBJ2-7; tentative D call: TRBD2 (6 bases). The CDR3 contains 14 residues. V was cut by 5 bases and J by 5 bases, with 16 bases left in between. Germline V lookup: CDR1 SEHNR, CDR2 FQNEAQ (reference sequence). CDR3 in DNA: TGTGCCAGCAGCCCCCCGGGGACTTGGGACGAGCAGTACTTC. Translated: CASSPPGTWDEQYF.

The rearrangement uses TRBV29-1 and TRBJ2-5; D gene unclear. Trimming took off 5 bases at V and 5 bases at J, with 6 bases between the two ends. CDR3 size: 10 residues. Germline CDR1 is SQVTM and CDR2 is ANQGSEA. CDR3 sequence reads: CSVSSETQYF. CDR3 bases: TGCAGCGTTTCCTCCGAGACCCAGTACTTC.

This clone showed up just once. The gene calls are TRBV6-5 and TRBJ2-7, with D possibly being TRBD1 or TRBD2 (5 bases each). This CDR3 comprises 13 residues. Trimming took off 6 bases at V and 7 bases at J, with 16 bases between the two ends. Germline V lookup: CDR1 MNHEY, CDR2 SVGAGI. CDR3 region: CASSRTGAREQYF. The CDR3 DNA follows: TGTGCCAGCAGCCGGACTGGGGCTCGAGAGCAGTACTTC.

The V gene is TRBV5-4, the J gene TRBJ1-4, with D maybe TRBD1 (5 bases). V was shortened by 7 bases and J by 8 bases, with 15 bases between the two germline ends. CDR3 length: 13 amino acids. CDR1 SGHNT and CDR2 YYREEE come from the germline V gene (reference sequence). CDR3: CASGNGAQEKLFF. The CDR3 DNA reads as TGTGCCAGCGGAAATGGGGCCCAGGAAAAACTGTTTTTT.

The chain couples TRBV29-1 to TRBJ2-2; TRBD1 agrees at 9 bases. The length of the CDR3 is 12 residues. The V gene's germline CDR1 is SQVTM and CDR2 ANQGSEA. Germline trimming cut 7 bases from V and 7 bases from J; bases unmatched to any gene: 4. CDR3 sequence: CSGGQGYGELFF. The CDR3 coding sequence is TGCAGCGGGGGACAGGGCTACGGGGAGCTGTTTTTT.

This chain joins TRBV30 and TRBJ1-1; TRBD1 might be the D (6 bases). Per the germline V gene, CDR1 is GTSNPN and CDR2 is SVGIG (reference sequence). With 7 bases removed from V and 5 bases from J, the gap between germline ends came to 20 bases. The CDR3 runs 14 residues. The CDR3 DNA reads TGTGCCTCCTCAACGGCGCCCAGGGGAACTGAAGCTTTCTTT. It yields the protein CASSTAPRGTEAFF. The full variable domain, completed using reference TRBV30 and TRBJ1-1, is SQTIHQWPATLVQPVGSPLSLECTVEGTSNPNLYWYRQAAGRGLQLLFYSVGIGQISSEVPQNLSASRPQDRQFILSSKKLLLSDSGFYLCASSTAPRGTEAFFGQGTRLTVV.

The chain combines TRBV6-4 with TRBJ2-3; 11 nucleotides match TRBD2. V was clipped by 3 bases and J by 5 bases; unmatched bases: 4. CDR3 size: 15 residues. Germline assignment: CDR1 MRHNA and CDR2 SNTAGT. CDR3 in DNA: TGTGCCAGCAGTGAAATAGCGGGGGGGCAAGATACGCAGTATTTT. Protein product: CASSEIAGGQDTQYF.

The chain links TRBV5-1 to TRBJ2-1; 12 bases agree with TRBD1. The CDR3 totals 16 residues. The J segment lost 4 bases and the V segment lost 0 bases, leaving 2 bases of the junction unmatched. Per the germline V gene, CDR1 is SGHRS and CDR2 is YFSETQ. CDR3 in DNA: TGCGCCAGCAGCTTGGAGGGACAGGGGGCGTACAATGAGCAGTTCTTC. Translation: CASSLEGQGAYNEQFF.

The V gene is TRBV6-5, the J gene TRBJ2-7; 13 nucleotides align to TRBD2. CDR3 length equals 15 residues. Trimming cost V 5 bases and J 3 bases; bases outside gene matches: 4. Looked up from germline, CDR1 is MNHEY and CDR2 is SVGAGI. This chain's CDR3 is CASSPGTSGDYEQYF. The CDR3 DNA follows: TGTGCCAGCAGTCCTGGGACTAGCGGGGACTACGAGCAGTACTTC.

The rearrangement links TRBV4-1 to TRBJ2-2; 12 bases agree with TRBD2. The V gene end was trimmed by 9 bases and the J gene end by 4 bases; junction bases not matched to a gene: 6. Germline V gene lookup returns CDR1 MGHRA and CDR2 YSYEKL. The CDR3 covers 15 residues. The CDR3 reads CASSTSGSGTGELFF. The CDR3 DNA follows: TGCGCCAGTTCGACTAGCGGGAGTGGCACCGGGGAGCTGTTTTTT.

The genes are TRBV1 and TRBJ1-2; the D segment call TRBD1 is taken from the table without a DNA check. TRBV1 is a documented pseudogene. The CDR3 is 14 residues long. The CDR3 DNA is TGCACCAGCAGCCAGGACAGAAAGAACTATGGCTACACCTTC. Protein: CTSSQDRKNYGYTF.

The J gene is TRBJ1-2, the V gene TRBV19; tentatively, D is TRBD1 (5 bases). The CDR3 is 14 residues long. The V gene's germline CDR1 is LNHDA and CDR2 SQIVND (reference sequence). V lost 5 bases to trimming and J lost 1 base, with 11 bases between them. The CDR3 DNA sequence: TGTGCCAGTAGTTTCGGGACGGTTAACTATGGCTACACCTTC. This sequence encodes CASSFGTVNYGYTF.

The V call is TRBV2, the J call TRBJ2-2, with 9 bases that match TRBD2. Germline assignment: CDR1 SNHLY and CDR2 FYNNEI. The CDR3 spans 17 residues. V was pared by 4 bases and J by 1 base, with 7 bases of the junction left unmatched. The DNA for the CDR3 is TGTGCCAGCAGTGTGGCTAGCGGGGCCAGGAACACCGGGGAGCTGTTTTTT. This translates into CASSVASGARNTGELFF.

The J gene is TRBJ2-7, the V gene TRBV28; no reliable D call. With 6 bases removed from V and 6 bases from J, the gap between germline ends came to 18 bases. The CDR3 runs to 14 residues. Germline loops: CDR1 MDHEN, CDR2 SYDVKM. The CDR3 DNA sequence: TGTGCCAGCAGCCGAGACCCTGAATCGGGCGAGCAGTACTTC. Its protein product is CASSRDPESGEQYF.

V and J are TRBV7-2 and TRBJ1-1; tentative D call: TRBD1 (5 bases). Germline V gene lookup returns CDR1 SGHTA and CDR2 FQGNSA. V gave up 3 bases and J gave up 1 base, with 6 bases separating them. The CDR3 covers 13 residues. The CDR3 protein is CASSFQGNTEAFF. The CDR3 DNA follows: TGTGCCAGCAGCTTTCAGGGGAACACTGAAGCTTTCTTT.

The rearrangement uses TRBV30 and TRBJ1-3; D gene uncertain. The CDR3 spans 11 residues. Germline V gene data show CDR1 as GTSNPN and CDR2 as SVGIG (reference sequence). V lost 2 bases to trimming and J lost 6 bases, with 5 bases between them. The CDR3 DNA sequence: TGTGCCTGGAGTTCCGCAAACACCATATATTTT. Translation: CAWSSANTIYF. Full variable domain (missing parts from reference TRBV30 and TRBJ1-3): SQTIHQWPATLVQPVGSPLSLECTVEGTSNPNLYWYRQAAGRGLQLLFYSVGIGQISSEVPQNLSASRPQDRQFILSSKKLLLSDSGFYLCAWSSANTIYFGEGSWLTVV.